This TCR beta chain is drawn from a study of CXCR3-negative and CXCR3-positive naive CD8 T cells. Study context: Each library held about 1.5 +/- 0.3 million TRB reads, some 130 million in total. General observations from the study: Cryopreserved PBMCs had partly decreased CXCR3 expression; fresh PBMCs were used in most assays. In CXCR3-positive naive cells, the TRB CDR3s were more hydrophobic than in CXCR3-negative naive cells.

The authors made the TRB cDNA libraries by 5' RACE using UMI labels. TCRdb derives one entry per CDR3 protein from the 5' RACE reads, leaving out DNA. With under 150,000 distinct CDR3 sequences in the sample, the ten largest clones hold around 0.3%. Germline V lookup: CDR1 SGHRS, CDR2 YFSETQ. The CDR3 runs 14 residues. A word on this clonotype: Its cognate antigen is unknown.

Subsets of CD8+ T cells were each sorted in triplicate at approximately 300,000 cells apiece. The V and J genes are TRBV5-1 and TRBJ2-7; the TCRdb D gene call, TRBD1, has no DNA to confirm it. Sequencing input: naive CXCR3+ CD8+ T cells from blood. Specified subset: CD45RO-CCR7+CD27+CD95- naive CD8+ T cells expressing CXCR3 (TNR3+). The TCR comes from a human donor in good health. Some clones in this sample may be carry-over from other donors' samples. CDR3 amino acids: CASSLTGVMDEQYF.